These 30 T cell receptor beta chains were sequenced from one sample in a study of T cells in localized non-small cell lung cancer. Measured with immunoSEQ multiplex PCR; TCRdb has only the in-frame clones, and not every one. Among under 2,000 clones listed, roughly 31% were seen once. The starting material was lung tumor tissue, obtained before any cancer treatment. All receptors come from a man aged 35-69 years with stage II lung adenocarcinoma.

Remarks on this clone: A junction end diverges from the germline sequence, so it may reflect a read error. The DNA for the CDR3 is TGTGCCAGTAGTACCGGGACAGGGGCTTCTGGAGCCAACGTCCTGACTTTC. Its translation: CASSTGTGASGANVLTF. The rearrangement uses TRBV19 and TRBJ2-6; 10 nucleotides match TRBD1. The germline gives CDR1 LNHDA, CDR2 SQIVND (reference sequence). This CDR3 region has 17 residues.

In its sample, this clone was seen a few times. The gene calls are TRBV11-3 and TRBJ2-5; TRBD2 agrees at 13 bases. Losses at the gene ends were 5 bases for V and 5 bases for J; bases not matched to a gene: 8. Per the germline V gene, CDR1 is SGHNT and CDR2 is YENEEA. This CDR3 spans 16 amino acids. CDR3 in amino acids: CASSPRTSGGLETQYF. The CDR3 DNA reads TGTGCCAGCAGCCCACGGACTAGCGGGGGTCTGGAGACCCAGTACTTC.

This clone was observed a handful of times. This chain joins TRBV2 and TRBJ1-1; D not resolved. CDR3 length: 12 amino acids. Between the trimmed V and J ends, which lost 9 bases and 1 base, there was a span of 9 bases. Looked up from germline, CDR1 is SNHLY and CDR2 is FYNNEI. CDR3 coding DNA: TGTGCCAGAGGACTGACGAACACTGAAGCTTTCTTT. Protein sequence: CARGLTNTEAFF.

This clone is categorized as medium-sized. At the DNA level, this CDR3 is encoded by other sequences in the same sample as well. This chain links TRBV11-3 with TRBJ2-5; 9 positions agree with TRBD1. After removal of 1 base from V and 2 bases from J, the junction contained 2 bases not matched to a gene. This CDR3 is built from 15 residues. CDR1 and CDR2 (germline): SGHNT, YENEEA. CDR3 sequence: CASSLGGQGQETQYF. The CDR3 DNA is TGTGCCAGCAGCTTAGGGGGACAGGGACAAGAGACCCAGTACTTC.

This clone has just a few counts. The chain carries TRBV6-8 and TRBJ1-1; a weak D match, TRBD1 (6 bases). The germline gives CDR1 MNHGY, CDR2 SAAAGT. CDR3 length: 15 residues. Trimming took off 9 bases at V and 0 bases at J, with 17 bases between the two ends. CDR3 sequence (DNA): TGTGCCAGTCACGGGGACGGGGACATGAACACTGAAGCTTTCTTT. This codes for CASHGDGDMNTEAFF.

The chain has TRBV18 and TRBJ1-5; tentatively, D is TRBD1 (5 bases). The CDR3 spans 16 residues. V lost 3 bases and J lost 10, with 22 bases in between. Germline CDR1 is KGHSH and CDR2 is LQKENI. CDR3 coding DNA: TGTGCCAGCTCACCCCAACCTGGGACCCCTACGTACCCCCAGCATTTT. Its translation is CASSPQPGTPTYPQHF.

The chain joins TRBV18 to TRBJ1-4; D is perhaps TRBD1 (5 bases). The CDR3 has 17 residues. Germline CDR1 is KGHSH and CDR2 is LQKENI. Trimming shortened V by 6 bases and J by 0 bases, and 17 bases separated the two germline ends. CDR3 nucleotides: TGTGCCAGCTCGCCCACAGGTCCCGTTGCAACTAATGAAAAACTGTTTTTT. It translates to CASSPTGPVATNEKLFF.

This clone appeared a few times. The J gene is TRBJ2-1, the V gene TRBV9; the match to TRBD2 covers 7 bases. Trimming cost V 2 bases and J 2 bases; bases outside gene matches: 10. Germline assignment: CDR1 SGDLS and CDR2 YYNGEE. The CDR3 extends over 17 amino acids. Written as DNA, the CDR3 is TGTGCCAGCAGCGTTAGAGATCTAGCGGTCACCTACAATGAGCAGTTCTTC. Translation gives CASSVRDLAVTYNEQFF.

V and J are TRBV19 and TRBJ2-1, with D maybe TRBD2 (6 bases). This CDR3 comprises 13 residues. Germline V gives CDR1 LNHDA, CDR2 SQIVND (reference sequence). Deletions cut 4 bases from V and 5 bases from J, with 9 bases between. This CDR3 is CASSRTIHNEQFF. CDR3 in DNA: TGTGCCAGTAGTAGGACTATACACAATGAGCAGTTCTTC. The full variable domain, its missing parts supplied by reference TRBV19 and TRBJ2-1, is DGGITQSPKYLFRKEGQNVTLSCEQNLNHDAMYWYRQDPGQGLRLIYYSQIVNDFQKGDIAEGYSVSREKKESFPLTVTSAQKNPTAFYLCASSRTIHNEQFFGPGTRLTVL.

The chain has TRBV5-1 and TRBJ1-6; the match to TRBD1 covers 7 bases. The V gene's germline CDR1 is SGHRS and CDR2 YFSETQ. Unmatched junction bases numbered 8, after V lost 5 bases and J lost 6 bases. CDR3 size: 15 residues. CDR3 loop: CASREGGYSNSPLHF. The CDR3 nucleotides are TGCGCCAGCAGAGAAGGGGGCTACTCTAATTCACCCCTCCACTTT.

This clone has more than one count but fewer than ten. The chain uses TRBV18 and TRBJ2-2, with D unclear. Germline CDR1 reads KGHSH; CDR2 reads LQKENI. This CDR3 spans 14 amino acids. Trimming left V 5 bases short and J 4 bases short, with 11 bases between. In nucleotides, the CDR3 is TGTGCCAGCTCATCGGACGGCGGCACCGGGGAGCTGTTTTTT. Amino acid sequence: CASSSDGGTGELFF.

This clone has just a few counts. The DNA of the CDR3 is TGTGCCAGCAGCCAGACAGGGGAAAGGGAGCAGTTCTTC. Its protein product is CASSQTGEREQFF. J is TRBJ2-1 and V is TRBV14; 8 nucleotides align to TRBD1. From germline, CDR1 is SGHDN and CDR2 FVKESK. Germline trimming cut 3 bases from V and 10 bases from J; bases unmatched to any gene: 5. This CDR3 comprises 13 residues.

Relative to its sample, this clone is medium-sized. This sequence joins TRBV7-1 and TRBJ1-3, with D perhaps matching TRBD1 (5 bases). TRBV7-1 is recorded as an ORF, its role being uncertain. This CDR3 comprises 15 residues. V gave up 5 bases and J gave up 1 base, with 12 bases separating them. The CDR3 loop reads CASSPGVWSGNTIYF. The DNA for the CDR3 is TGTGCCAGCAGCCCGGGGGTATGGTCTGGAAACACCATATATTTT.

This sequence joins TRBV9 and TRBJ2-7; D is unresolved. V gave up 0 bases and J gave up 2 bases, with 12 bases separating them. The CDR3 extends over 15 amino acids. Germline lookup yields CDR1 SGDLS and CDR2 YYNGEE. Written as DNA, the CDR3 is TGTGCCAGCAGCGTAGCTGTGGGGTCCCCCTACGAGCAGTACTTC. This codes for CASSVAVGSPYEQYF.

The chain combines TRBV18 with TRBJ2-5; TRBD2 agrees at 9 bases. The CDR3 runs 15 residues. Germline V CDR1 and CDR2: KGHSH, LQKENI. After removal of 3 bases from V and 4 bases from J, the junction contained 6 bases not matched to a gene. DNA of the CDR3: TGTGCCAGCTCACCGCTGCGGGGGGGCTCAGAGACCCAGTACTTC. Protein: CASSPLRGGSETQYF.

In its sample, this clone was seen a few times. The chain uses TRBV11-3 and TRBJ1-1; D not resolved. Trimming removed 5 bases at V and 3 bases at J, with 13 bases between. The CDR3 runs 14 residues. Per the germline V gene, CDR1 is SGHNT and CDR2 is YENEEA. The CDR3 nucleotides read TGTGCCAGCAGCGGGCTCGGATCTTACACTGAAGCTTTCTTT. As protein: CASSGLGSYTEAFF.

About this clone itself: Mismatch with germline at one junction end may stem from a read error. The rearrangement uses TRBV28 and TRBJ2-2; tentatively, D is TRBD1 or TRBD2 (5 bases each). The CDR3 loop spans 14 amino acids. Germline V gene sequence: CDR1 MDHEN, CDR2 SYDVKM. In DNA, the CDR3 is TGTGCCAGCCAGGGACCGACGAACACCGAGGAGCTGTTTTTT. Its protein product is CASQGPTNTEELFF.

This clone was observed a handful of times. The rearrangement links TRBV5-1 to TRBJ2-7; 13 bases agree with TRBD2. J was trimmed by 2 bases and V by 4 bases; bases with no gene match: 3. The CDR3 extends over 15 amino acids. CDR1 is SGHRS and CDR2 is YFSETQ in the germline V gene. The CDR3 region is CASSEGLAGPYEQYF. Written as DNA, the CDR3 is TGCGCCAGCAGCGAGGGACTAGCGGGACCCTACGAGCAGTACTTC.

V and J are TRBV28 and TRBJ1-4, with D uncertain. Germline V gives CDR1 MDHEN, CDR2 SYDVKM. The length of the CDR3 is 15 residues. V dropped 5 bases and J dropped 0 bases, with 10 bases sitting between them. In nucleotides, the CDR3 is TGTGCCAGCAGTGTCCCGTTTTCAACTAATGAAAAACTGTTTTTT. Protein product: CASSVPFSTNEKLFF.

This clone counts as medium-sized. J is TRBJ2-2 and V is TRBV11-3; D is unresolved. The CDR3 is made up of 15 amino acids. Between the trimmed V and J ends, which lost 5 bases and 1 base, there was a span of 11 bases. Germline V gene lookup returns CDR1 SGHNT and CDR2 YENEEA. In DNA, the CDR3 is TGTGCCAGCAGCCTGACAAAGCAGAACACCGGGGAGCTGTTTTTT. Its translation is CASSLTKQNTGELFF.

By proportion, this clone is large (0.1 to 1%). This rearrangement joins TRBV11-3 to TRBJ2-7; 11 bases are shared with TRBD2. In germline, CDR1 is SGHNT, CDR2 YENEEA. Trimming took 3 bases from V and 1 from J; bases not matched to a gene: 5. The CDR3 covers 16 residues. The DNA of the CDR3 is TGTGCCAGCAGCTTCTTACTAGCGGGAGCTTCCTACGAGCAGTACTTC. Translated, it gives CASSFLLAGASYEQYF.

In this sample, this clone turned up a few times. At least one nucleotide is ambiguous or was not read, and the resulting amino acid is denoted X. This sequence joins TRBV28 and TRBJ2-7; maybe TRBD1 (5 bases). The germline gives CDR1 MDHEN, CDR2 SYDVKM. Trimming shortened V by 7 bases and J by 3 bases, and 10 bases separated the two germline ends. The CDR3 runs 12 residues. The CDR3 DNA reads TGTGCCAGCARTTTGGGGCTCTACGAGCAGTACTTC. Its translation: CASXLGLYEQYF.

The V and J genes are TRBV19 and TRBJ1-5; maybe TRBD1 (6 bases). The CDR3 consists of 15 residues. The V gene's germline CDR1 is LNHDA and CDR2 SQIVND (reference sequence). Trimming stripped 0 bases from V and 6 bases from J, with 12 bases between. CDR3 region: CASSIEGGRRQPQHF. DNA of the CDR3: TGTGCCAGTAGTATAGAGGGGGGGCGGCGTCAGCCCCAGCATTTT.

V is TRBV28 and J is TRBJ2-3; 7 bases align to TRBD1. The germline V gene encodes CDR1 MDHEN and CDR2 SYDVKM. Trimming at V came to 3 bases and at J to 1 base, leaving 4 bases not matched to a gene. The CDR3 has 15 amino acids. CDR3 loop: CASSFTGVRTDTQYF. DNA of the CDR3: TGTGCCAGCAGTTTCACAGGGGTCCGCACAGATACGCAGTATTTT.

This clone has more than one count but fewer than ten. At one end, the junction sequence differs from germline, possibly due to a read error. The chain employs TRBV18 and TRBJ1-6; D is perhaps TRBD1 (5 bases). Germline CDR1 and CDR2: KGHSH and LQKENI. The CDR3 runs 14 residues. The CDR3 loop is CASSPRGTRSPLHF. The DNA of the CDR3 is TGTGCCAGYTCACCAAGGGGAACGAGGTCACCCCTCCACTTT.

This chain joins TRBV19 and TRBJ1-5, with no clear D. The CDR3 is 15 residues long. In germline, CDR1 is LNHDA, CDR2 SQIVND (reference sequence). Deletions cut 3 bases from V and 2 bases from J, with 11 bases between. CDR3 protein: CASSMGFERNQPQHF. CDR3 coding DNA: TGTGCCAGTAGTATGGGTTTCGAGCGCAATCAGCCCCAGCATTTT.

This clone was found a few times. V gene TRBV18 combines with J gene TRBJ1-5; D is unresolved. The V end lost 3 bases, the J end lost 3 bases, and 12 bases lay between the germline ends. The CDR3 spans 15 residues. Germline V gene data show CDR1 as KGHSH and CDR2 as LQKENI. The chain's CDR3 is CASSPGYSTNQPQHF. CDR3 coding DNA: TGTGCCAGCTCACCGGGTTACAGCACCAATCAGCCCCAGCATTTT.

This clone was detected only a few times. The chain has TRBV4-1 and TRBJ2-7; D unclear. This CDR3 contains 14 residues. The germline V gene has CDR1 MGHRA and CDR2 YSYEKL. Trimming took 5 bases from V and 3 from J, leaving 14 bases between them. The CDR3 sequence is CASSVDKGNYEQYF. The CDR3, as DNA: TGCGCCAGCAGCGTCGACAAGGGAAACTACGAGCAGTACTTC.

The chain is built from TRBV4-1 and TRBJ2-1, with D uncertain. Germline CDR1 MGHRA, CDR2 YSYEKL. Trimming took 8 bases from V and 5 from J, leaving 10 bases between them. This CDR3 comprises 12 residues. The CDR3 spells CASHDTNNEQFF. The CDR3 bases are TGCGCCAGCCATGACACCAACAATGAGCAGTTCTTC.

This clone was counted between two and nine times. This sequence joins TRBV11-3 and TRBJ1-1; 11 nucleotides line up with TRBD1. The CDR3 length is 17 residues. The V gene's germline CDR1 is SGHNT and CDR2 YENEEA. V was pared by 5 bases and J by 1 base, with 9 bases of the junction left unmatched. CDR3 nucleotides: TGTGCCAGCAGCCACGTCCCGGGACAGGGGGAGAACACTGAAGCTTTCTTT. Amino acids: CASSHVPGQGENTEAFF.